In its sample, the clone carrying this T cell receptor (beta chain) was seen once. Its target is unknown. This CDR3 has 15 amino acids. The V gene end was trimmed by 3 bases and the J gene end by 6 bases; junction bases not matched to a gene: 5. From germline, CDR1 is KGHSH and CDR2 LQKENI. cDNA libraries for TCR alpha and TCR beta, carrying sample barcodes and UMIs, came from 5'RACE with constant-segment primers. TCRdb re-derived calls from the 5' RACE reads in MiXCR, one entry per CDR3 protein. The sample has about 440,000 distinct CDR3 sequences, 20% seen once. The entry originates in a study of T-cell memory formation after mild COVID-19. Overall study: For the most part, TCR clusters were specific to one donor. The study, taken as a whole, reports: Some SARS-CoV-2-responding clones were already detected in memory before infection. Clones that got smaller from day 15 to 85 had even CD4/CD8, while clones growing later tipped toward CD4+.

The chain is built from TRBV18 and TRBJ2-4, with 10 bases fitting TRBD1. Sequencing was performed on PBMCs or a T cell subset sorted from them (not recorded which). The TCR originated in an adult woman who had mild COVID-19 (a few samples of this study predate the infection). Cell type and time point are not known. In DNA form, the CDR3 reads TGTGCCAGCTCACCCGGGACAGGGGAGTTAAACATTCAGTACTTC. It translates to CASSPGTGELNIQYF.